This T cell receptor beta chain emerged from a study of blood T cell repertoires in COVID-19. The V segment lost 0 bases and the J segment 5 bases; nucleotides outside the gene matches: 3. Germline CDR1 reads SGHVS; CDR2 reads FQNEAQ. The CDR3 is 14 residues long. The data were produced by immunoSEQ multiplex PCR, yet TCRdb's version contains in-frame clones alone and is incomplete. The table includes 75,000 to 100,000 clones, around 88% detected once. V gene TRBV7-8 combines with J gene TRBJ2-5, with TRBD2 matching 7 bases. The source of this sequence is a man in his sixties with acute or convalescent COVID-19. Sequencing input: peripheral blood. CDR3 amino acids: CASSLATSWETQYF. The CDR3, as DNA: TGTGCCAGCAGCTTAGCGACTAGCTGGGAGACCCAGTACTTC. Full variable domain (missing parts from reference TRBV7-8 and TRBJ2-5): GAGVSQSPRYKVAKRGQDVALRCDPISGHVSLFWYQQALGQGPEFLTYFQNEAQLDKSGLPSDRFFAERPEGSVSTLKIQRTQQEDSAVYLCASSLATSWETQYFGPGTRLLVL.